Here is one T cell receptor (beta chain) with its context. Antigen specificity is unknown. Random hexamers were used to reverse transcribe roughly 0.45 to 1 ug of RNA. TCRdb re-called the immunoSEQ multiplex PCR reads through MiXCR, storing one row per CDR3 protein. Of around 170,000 distinct CDR3 sequences in the sample, 95% are singletons; the top ten hold less than 0.2%. This sample is part of a study of CD8 T cells in Susac syndrome. Study overall: Patients with Susac syndrome were therapy-naive, taking corticosteroids, with some also receiving intravenous immunoglobulin, or taking intravenous immunoglobulin alone at the time their blood was drawn.

The authors carried out high-throughput sequencing of TCR beta. They applied it to CD8+ and CD4+ T cells obtained from blood. The length of the CDR3 is 12 residues. Germline assignment: CDR1 MDHEN and CDR2 SYDVKM. Trimming left V 7 bases short and J 2 bases short, with 9 bases between. Findings and limits, study-wide: It was in TEMRA cells and active patients that Susac CD8+ clonal expansion peaked. Total CD8+ and CD8+ TEMRA repertoires contained fewer than 20 and five Susac-specific public clones, respectively.

This chain links TRBV28 with TRBJ2-7; D is possibly TRBD1 (5 bases). Sequenced sample: CD8+ T cells from PBMCs. The receptor was derived from a human donor with Susac syndrome. CDR3 sequence: CASKTAAYEQYF. DNA for the CDR3: TGTGCCAGCAAGACAGCCGCCTACGAGCAGTACTTC.